The TCR beta chain under discussion was sequenced for a study of blood T cells in healthy people across ages. Study overall: Through template switching, about one barcoded beta molecule was captured per two T cells, as measured in model experiments.

Notes on the study in general: Expanded clonotype changes were possibly confounded by unknown donor CMV status. Diversity of TCR beta per million T cells declined in a roughly linear way with age.

This clonotype has ten or more counts. Its matching antigen is unknown. Combining a sample-barcoded 5' primer with a J-beta primer mix, a second PCR ran for about 6 to 11 cycles. Each single sample gave us at least 3 million CDR3-containing paired-end reads. TCRdb processed the 5' RACE reads anew with MiXCR; each CDR3 protein has one entry. The sample yields around 650,000 distinct CDR3 sequences, around 43% seen once. The CDR3 runs to 14 residues. Germline values: CDR1 SQVTM, CDR2 ANQGSEA. V was cut by 3 bases and J by 1 base, with 11 bases left in between. The V and J genes are TRBV29-1 and TRBJ2-3; D assignment may be TRBD1 or TRBD2 (5 bases each). This sequence was found in a man aged 80 or over in good health. The sequenced sample was blood. The CDR3: CSVELGDGTDTQYF. In nucleotides, the CDR3 is TGCAGCGTTGAGTTGGGGGATGGCACAGATACGCAGTATTTT.